Presented here are 27 T cell receptor beta chains from one specimen sequenced in a study of blood T cells in healthy people across ages (dated by TCRdb to between 2014 and 2017). The library was obtained by 5' RACE. Sequenced on an Illumina HiSeq 2500. A second PCR of roughly 7 to 12 cycles was run with a J-beta primer mix and a sample-barcoded 5' primer. TCRdb ran its own pipeline on the public reads, namely fastp trimming at Q25 and MiXCR clone calling, and kept in-frame beta chains. Under each unique CDR3 protein, matching rows form one entry showing the most common genes and DNA. Recorded for this sample are some 920,000 distinct CDR3 sequences; roughly 51% of them occurred a single time. The top ten hold about 22% of the sample. The sample was blood. The receptor set was obtained from a woman in her sixties or seventies in good health.

Only a few counts were recorded for this clonotype. The rearrangement uses TRBV20-1 and TRBJ2-3; 10 nucleotides line up with TRBD2. Trimming cost V 3 bases and J 1 base; bases outside gene matches: 7. The germline gives CDR1 DFQATT, CDR2 SNEGSKA (reference sequence). The CDR3 has 16 amino acids. The CDR3 region has the DNA TGCAGTGCTAGGAGAGCGGGAGGGCCGGGCACAGATACGCAGTATTTT. This encodes CSARRAGGPGTDTQYF.

The V gene is TRBV7-9, the J gene TRBJ1-6; D unclear. The germline gives CDR1 SEHNR, CDR2 FQNEAQ (reference sequence). The CDR3 totals 14 residues. Trimming removed 3 bases from V and 13 bases from J, with 16 bases in between. CDR3 loop: CASSLGTAIPPLHF. CDR3 coding DNA: TGTGCCAGCAGCTTGGGTACAGCCATTCCGCCCCTCCACTTT.

This clonotype was observed a few times. The chain combines TRBV28 with TRBJ2-7, with TRBD1 identical over 9 bases. Germline-derived CDR1 and CDR2 are MDHEN and SYDVKM. V lost 4 bases and J lost 4; bases outside the gene matches: 8. This CDR3 comprises 15 residues. CDR3 protein: CASSSSGTGLYEQYF. CDR3 coding DNA: TGTGCCAGCAGTTCCTCCGGGACAGGGCTTTACGAGCAGTACTTC.

The chain employs TRBV9 and TRBJ1-4; D may be TRBD1 (5 bases). The germline V gene encodes CDR1 SGDLS and CDR2 YYNGEE. Trimming cost V 2 bases and J 5 bases, with 13 bases left between them. The length of the CDR3 is 15 residues. The CDR3 DNA reads TGTGCCAGCAGCGTGGGGAGGGGCCAAAATGAAAAACTGTTTTTT. This sequence encodes CASSVGRGQNEKLFF.

This sequence joins TRBV18 and TRBJ2-5; D not certain. Germline V lookup: CDR1 KGHSH, CDR2 LQKENI. The CDR3 consists of 16 residues. Trimming removed 1 base at V and 11 bases at J, with 23 bases between. CDR3: CASSPQVHANFYEQYF. Here the CDR3 DNA reads TGTGCCAGCTCACCACAGGTGCACGCCAACTTTTATGAGCAGTACTTC. The full variable domain, completed using reference TRBV18 and TRBJ2-5, is NAGVMQNPRHLVRRRGQEARLRCSPMKGHSHVYWYRQLPEEGLKFMVYLQKENIIDESGMPKERFSAEFPKEGPSILRIQQVVRGDSAAYFCASSPQVHANFYEQYFGPGTRLLVL.

The chain links TRBV24-1 to TRBJ2-3; D possibly matches TRBD1 or TRBD2 (5 bases each). The germline V and J ends were trimmed by 9 bases and 0 bases, with 15 bases remaining between them. CDR1 is KGHDR and CDR2 is SFDVKD in the germline V gene. This CDR3 comprises 15 residues. CDR3 sequence (DNA): TGTGCCACCGGACACTTTGGAGGTAGCACAGATACGCAGTATTTT. It translates to CATGHFGGSTDTQYF.

The chain couples TRBV6-2 or TRBV6-3 to TRBJ2-2; D is ambiguous. The V and J ends lost 2 bases and 0 bases respectively, with 10 bases between them. The CDR3 sequence is 16 residues long. Germline values: CDR1 MNHEY, CDR2 SVGEGT. CDR3 residues: CASSYAAGTNTGELFF. The DNA for the CDR3 is TGTGCCAGCAGTTACGCCGCAGGAACGAACACCGGGGAGCTGTTTTTT.

The chain combines TRBV20-1 with TRBJ1-1, with 9 bases aligning to TRBD1. The CDR3 is made up of 13 amino acids. V lost 6 bases, J lost 4 bases, and 6 bases stayed unmatched. The germline CDR1 and CDR2 sequences are DFQATT and SNEGSKA (reference sequence). Written as DNA, the CDR3 is TGCAGTGCGGCACAGGGGGCGTCCACTGAAGCTTTCTTT. It translates to CSAAQGASTEAFF.

The CDR3: CASSQDQSWGYTF. CDR3 in DNA: TGTGCCAGCAGCCAAGACCAGAGCTGGGGCTACACCTTC. The chain combines TRBV3-1 with TRBJ1-2; no definite D call. This CDR3 contains 13 residues. Germline assignment: CDR1 LGHDT and CDR2 YNNKEL (reference sequence). V lost 0 bases, J lost 8 bases, and 10 bases lay in between. Full variable domain (missing parts from reference TRBV3-1 and TRBJ1-2): DTAVSQTPKYLVTQMGNDKSIKCEQNLGHDTMYWYKQDSKKFLKIMFSYNNKELIINETVPNRFSPKSPDKAHLNLHINSLELGDSAVYFCASSQDQSWGYTFGSGTRLTVV.

The V call is TRBV11-2, the J call TRBJ1-2; no clear D gene. Germline V lookup: CDR1 SGHAT, CDR2 FQNNGV. V shed 11 bases and J shed 3 bases, with 16 bases lying between them. The CDR3 runs to 13 residues. In DNA, the CDR3 is TGTGCCCGTGACGGGAGAGGATACTATGGCTACACCTTC. Translating it yields CARDGRGYYGYTF.

V and J are TRBV20-1 and TRBJ2-3, with D perhaps being TRBD1 or TRBD2 (5 bases each). The CDR3 is made up of 13 amino acids. V was pared by 5 bases and J by 3 bases, with 12 bases between. Germline CDR1 reads DFQATT; CDR2 reads SNEGSKA (reference sequence). This CDR3 is CSADRDPTDTQYF. DNA for the CDR3: TGCAGTGCTGACCGGGACCCTACAGATACGCAGTATTTT.

A note on this clonotype: Given a much more abundant clone one base away, this may be a read error. The chain combines TRBV4-3 with TRBJ2-1, with D possibly being TRBD2 (5 bases). Germline CDR1 and CDR2: LGHNA and YSLEER. The CDR3 covers 15 residues. V was trimmed by 1 base and J by 2 bases, leaving 9 bases between them. The CDR3 sequence: CASSQVRAAYNEQFF. CDR3 nucleotides: TGCGCCAGCAGCCAAGTACGAGCGGCCTACAATGAGCAGTTCTTC.

V and J are TRBV24-1 and TRBJ2-1, with TRBD2 as a possible D gene (6 bases). Germline V gives CDR1 KGHDR, CDR2 SFDVKD. V lost 5 bases, J lost 10 bases, and 20 bases lay in between. CDR3 length: 15 amino acids. The CDR3 protein is CATSGSPGEEREQFF. CDR3 in DNA: TGTGCCACCAGTGGTAGTCCGGGAGAAGAGCGGGAGCAGTTCTTC.

CDR3 coding DNA: TGCGCCAGCAGCCCGGAACTAGCGGGGGGCTCCAGGGAGCAGTACTTC. It encodes CASSPELAGGSREQYF. The chain carries TRBV5-1 and TRBJ2-5, with 12 positions matching TRBD2. The V gene end was trimmed by 4 bases and the J gene end by 11 bases; junction bases not matched to a gene: 15. The CDR3 runs to 16 residues. CDR1 and CDR2 (germline): SGHRS, YFSETQ. The whole variable domain, remainder taken from reference TRBV5-1 and TRBJ2-5, is KAGVTQTPRYLIKTRGQQVTLSCSPISGHRSVSWYQQTPGQGLQFLFEYFSETQRNKGNFPGRFSGRQFSNSRSEMNVSTLELGDSALYLCASSPELAGGSREQYFGPGTRLLVL.

The CDR3, as DNA: TGCAGTGGGTCGAGGGAGGGGTACACCGGGGAGCTGTTTTTT. Its translation: CSGSREGYTGELFF. V and J are TRBV20-1 and TRBJ2-2; 7 bases are a match to TRBD2. The CDR3 spans 14 residues. Germline V gene data show CDR1 as DFQATT and CDR2 as SNEGSKA (reference sequence). V shed 7 bases, J shed 3 bases, and the junction held 8 bases outside the gene matches.

This rearrangement joins TRBV6-2 or TRBV6-3 to TRBJ1-2; D gene uncertain. The V and J ends lost 6 bases and 0 bases respectively, with 8 bases between them. This CDR3 has 13 residues. The germline V gene encodes CDR1 MNHEY and CDR2 SVGEGT. In nucleotides, the CDR3 is TGTGCCAGCAGCAACCTAGCTAACTATGGCTACACCTTC. This encodes CASSNLANYGYTF.

The chain uses TRBV20-1 and TRBJ2-1; D may be TRBD1 (6 bases). This CDR3 has 15 amino acids. Trimming shortened V by 4 bases and J by 5 bases, and 18 bases separated the two germline ends. Germline values: CDR1 DFQATT, CDR2 SNEGSKA (reference sequence). CDR3 sequence: CSATYEQGRNNEQFF. As DNA, the CDR3 is TGCAGTGCTACTTATGAGCAGGGGCGAAACAATGAGCAGTTCTTC.

This clonotype was counted at least ten times. The chain combines TRBV20-1 with TRBJ2-1; no definite D call. V was shortened by 0 bases and J by 2 bases, with 11 bases between the two germline ends. In germline, CDR1 is DFQATT, CDR2 SNEGSKA (reference sequence). The CDR3 extends over 15 amino acids. CDR3 bases: TGCAGTGCTAGAGATTCCCGACTCACCTACAATGAGCAGTTCTTC. Protein sequence: CSARDSRLTYNEQFF.

The J gene is TRBJ2-1, the V gene TRBV24-1, with D perhaps assigned TRBD1 or TRBD2 (5 bases each). The CDR3 is 14 amino acids. V was trimmed by 3 bases and J by 8 bases, leaving 13 bases between them. Germline values: CDR1 KGHDR, CDR2 SFDVKD. CDR3 sequence (DNA): TGTGCCACCAGTGATACGGGACGGGAAGATGAGCAGTTCTTC. Residues: CATSDTGREDEQFF.

This rearrangement joins TRBV20-1 to TRBJ2-7; no firm D call. V was pared by 0 bases and J by 7 bases, with 13 bases between. CDR1 DFQATT and CDR2 SNEGSKA come from the germline V gene (reference sequence). The CDR3 length is 13 residues. The CDR3, as DNA: TGCAGTGCTAGAGATAGGGTGGCGAGGGAGCAGTACTTC. Translation: CSARDRVAREQYF.

The chain is built from TRBV12-3 or TRBV12-4 and TRBJ1-1, with 9 positions matching TRBD1. The CDR3 runs to 16 residues. V lost 11 bases and J lost 0; bases outside the gene matches: 13. The CDR3 here is CAQVDTGTGMNTEAFF. CDR3 in DNA: TGTGCCCAGGTCGATACCGGGACAGGGATGAACACTGAAGCTTTCTTT.

This clonotype appeared many times. This chain links TRBV20-1 with TRBJ2-6, with D possibly called TRBD1 or TRBD2 (5 bases each). This CDR3 is built from 17 residues. Looked up from germline, CDR1 is DFQATT and CDR2 is SNEGSKA (reference sequence). Trimming cost V 6 bases and J 4 bases, with 22 bases left between them. CDR3 sequence (DNA): TGCAGTGCCCCCCCGGGGCAGGTCTTGAGCGGGGCCAACGTCCTGACTTTC. Translation gives CSAPPGQVLSGANVLTF.

The genes are TRBV12-3 or TRBV12-4 and TRBJ2-3; D may match TRBD1 or TRBD2 (5 bases each). The V end was cut by 10 bases, the J end by 0 bases, with 8 bases between. The CDR3 runs 12 residues. CDR3 region: CATGASTDTQYF. CDR3 sequence (DNA): TGTGCCACCGGGGCAAGCACAGATACGCAGTATTTT.

V and J are TRBV15 and TRBJ2-3; D is ambiguous. The germline gives CDR1 LNHNV, CDR2 YYDKDF (reference sequence). CDR3 length equals 19 residues. The V end was cut by 6 bases, the J end by 2 bases, with 27 bases between. The CDR3 loop is CATRATRSRTDQATDTQYF. The CDR3, as DNA: TGTGCCACCAGGGCTACCCGATCCAGAACGGACCAAGCCACAGATACGCAGTATTTT.

The J gene is TRBJ2-1, the V gene TRBV7-9; D ambiguous. V gave up 5 bases and J gave up 14 bases, with 22 bases separating them. CDR1 SEHNR and CDR2 FQNEAQ come from the germline V gene (reference sequence). CDR3 length equals 14 residues. CDR3 DNA: TGTGCCAGCAGCCCGAGCTCCAGAACGCGAGGAGAGTTCTTC. Translation: CASSPSSRTRGEFF.

The chain employs TRBV12-3 or TRBV12-4 and TRBJ2-3; tentative D call: TRBD2 (6 bases). Trimming stripped 4 bases from V and 1 base from J, with 18 bases between. There are 17 residues in the CDR3. CDR3 residues: CASSWGKWRDRTDTQYF. The CDR3 DNA reads TGTGCCAGCAGTTGGGGCAAGTGGCGGGACCGCACAGATACGCAGTATTTT.

In this sample, this clonotype turned up a few times. This rearrangement joins TRBV28 to TRBJ2-7; D remains ambiguous. The CDR3 runs to 15 residues. V lost 3 bases and J 4 bases, leaving 16 bases between the germline ends. Per germline, CDR1 MDHEN and CDR2 SYDVKM. CDR3 in DNA: TGTGCCAGCAGTTTTTGGGGTAAAAGAGAGTACGAGCAGTACTTC. Amino acids: CASSFWGKREYEQYF.